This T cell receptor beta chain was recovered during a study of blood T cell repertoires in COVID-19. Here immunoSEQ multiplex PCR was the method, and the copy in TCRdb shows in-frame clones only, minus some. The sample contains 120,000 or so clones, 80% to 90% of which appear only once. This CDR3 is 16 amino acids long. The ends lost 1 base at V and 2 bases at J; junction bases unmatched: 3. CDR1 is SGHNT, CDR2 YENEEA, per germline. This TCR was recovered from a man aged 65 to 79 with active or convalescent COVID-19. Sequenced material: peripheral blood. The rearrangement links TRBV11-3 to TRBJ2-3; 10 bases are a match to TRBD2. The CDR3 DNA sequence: TGTGCCAGCAGCTTAGGGACTAGCGGTGTCACAGATACGCAGTATTTT. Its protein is CASSLGTSGVTDTQYF.